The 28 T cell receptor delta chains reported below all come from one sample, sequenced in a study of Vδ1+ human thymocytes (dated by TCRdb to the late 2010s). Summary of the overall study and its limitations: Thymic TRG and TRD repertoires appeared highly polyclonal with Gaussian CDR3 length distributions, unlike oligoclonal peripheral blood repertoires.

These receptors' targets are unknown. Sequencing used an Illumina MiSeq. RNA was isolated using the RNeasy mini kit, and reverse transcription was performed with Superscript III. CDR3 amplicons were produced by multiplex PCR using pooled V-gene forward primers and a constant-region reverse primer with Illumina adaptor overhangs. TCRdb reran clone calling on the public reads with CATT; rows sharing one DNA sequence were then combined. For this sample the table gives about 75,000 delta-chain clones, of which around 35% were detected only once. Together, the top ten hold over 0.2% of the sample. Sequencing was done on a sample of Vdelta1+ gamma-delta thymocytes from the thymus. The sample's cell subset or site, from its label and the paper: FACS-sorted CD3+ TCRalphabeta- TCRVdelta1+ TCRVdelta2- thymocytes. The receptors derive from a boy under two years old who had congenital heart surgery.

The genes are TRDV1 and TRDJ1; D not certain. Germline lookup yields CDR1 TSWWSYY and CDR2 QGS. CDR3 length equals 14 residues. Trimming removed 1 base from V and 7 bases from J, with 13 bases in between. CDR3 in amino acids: CALGERRSDGKLIF. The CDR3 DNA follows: TGTGCTCTTGGGGAACGGAGAAGTGACGGTAAACTCATCTTT.

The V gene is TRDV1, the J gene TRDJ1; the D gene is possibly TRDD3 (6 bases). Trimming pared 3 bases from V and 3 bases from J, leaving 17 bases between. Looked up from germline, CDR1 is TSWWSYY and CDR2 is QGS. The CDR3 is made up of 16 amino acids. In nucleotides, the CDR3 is TGTGCTCTTGGGGACCGAGGTACTGGGTGCTCCGATAAACTCATCTTT. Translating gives CALGDRGTGCSDKLIF.

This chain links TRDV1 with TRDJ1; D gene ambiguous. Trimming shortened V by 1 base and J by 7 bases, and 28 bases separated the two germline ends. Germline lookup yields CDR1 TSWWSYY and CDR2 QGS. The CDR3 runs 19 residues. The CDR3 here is CALGERALLTDHPQSKLIF. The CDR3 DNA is TGTGCTCTTGGGGAACGGGCTCTTCTTACCGACCACCCACAATCTAAACTCATCTTT.

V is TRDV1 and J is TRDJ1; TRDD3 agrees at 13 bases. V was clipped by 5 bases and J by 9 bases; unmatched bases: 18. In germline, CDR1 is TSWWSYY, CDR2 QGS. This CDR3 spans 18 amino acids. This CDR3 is CALGNPGYWGIRGKELIF. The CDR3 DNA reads TGTGCTCTTGGGAACCCAGGATACTGGGGGATACGCGGAAAGGAACTCATCTTT.

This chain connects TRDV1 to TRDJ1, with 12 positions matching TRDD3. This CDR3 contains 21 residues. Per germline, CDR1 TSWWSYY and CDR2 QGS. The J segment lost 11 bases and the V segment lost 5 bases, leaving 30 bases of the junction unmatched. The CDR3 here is CALGLLLPTTSLTGGYPRLIF. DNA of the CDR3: TGTGCTCTTGGGTTACTCCTTCCAACCACCAGTCTTACTGGGGGATACCCCAGGCTCATCTTT.

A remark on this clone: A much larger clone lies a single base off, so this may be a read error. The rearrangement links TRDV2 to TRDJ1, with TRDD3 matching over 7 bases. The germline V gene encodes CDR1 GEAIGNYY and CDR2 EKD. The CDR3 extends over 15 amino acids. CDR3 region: CACATVLGPTDKLIF. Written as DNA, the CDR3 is TGTGCCTGTGCCACCGTACTGGGGCCAACCGATAAACTCATCTTT.

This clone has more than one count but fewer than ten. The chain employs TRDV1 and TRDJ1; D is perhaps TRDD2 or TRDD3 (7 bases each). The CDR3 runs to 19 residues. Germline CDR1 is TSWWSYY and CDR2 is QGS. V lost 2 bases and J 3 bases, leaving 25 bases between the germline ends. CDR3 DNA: TGTGCTCTTGGGGAATCTCGTCCCTTCCTGTTTACTGGGGCCGATAAACTCATCTTT. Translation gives CALGESRPFLFTGADKLIF.

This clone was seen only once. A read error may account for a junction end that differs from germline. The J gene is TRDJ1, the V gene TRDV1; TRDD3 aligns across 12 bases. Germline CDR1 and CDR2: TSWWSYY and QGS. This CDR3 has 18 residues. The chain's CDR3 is CALGEPPPFWGIRDNLIF. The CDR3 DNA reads TGTGCTCTTGGGGAACCCCCGCCTTTCTGGGGGATACGCGATAACCTCATCTTT.

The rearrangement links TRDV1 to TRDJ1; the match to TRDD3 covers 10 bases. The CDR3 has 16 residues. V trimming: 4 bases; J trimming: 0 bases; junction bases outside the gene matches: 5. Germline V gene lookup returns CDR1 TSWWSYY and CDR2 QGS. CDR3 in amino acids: CALGAGDTQYTDKLIF. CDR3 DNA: TGTGCTCTTGGGGCGGGGGATACGCAGTACACCGATAAACTCATCTTT.

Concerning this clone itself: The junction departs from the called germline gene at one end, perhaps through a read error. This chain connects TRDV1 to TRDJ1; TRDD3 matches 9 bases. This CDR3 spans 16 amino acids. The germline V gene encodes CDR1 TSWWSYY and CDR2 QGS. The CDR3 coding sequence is TGTGCTCTTGGGGAAAGTTGTACTGGGGGACAAGGTAAACTCATCTTC. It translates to CALGESCTGGQGKLIF.

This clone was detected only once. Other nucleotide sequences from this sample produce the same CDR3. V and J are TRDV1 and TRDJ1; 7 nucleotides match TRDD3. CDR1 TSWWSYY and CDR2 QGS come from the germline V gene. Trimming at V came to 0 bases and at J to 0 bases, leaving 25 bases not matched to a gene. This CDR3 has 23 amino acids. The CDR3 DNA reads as TGTGCTCTTGGGGAACTCGTCCTCCCAAAGGTGACTGCCTGGGGGTCATACACCGATAAACTCATCTTT. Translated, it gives CALGELVLPKVTAWGSYTDKLIF.

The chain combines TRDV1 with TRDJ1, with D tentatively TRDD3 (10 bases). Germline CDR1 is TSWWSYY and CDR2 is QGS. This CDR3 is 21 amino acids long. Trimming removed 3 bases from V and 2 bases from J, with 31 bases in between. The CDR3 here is CALGDRAFLRGIRGATDKLIF. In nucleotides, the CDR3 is TGTGCTCTTGGGGATCGGGCCTTCCTACGGGGGATACGCGGAGCAACCGATAAACTCATCTTT.

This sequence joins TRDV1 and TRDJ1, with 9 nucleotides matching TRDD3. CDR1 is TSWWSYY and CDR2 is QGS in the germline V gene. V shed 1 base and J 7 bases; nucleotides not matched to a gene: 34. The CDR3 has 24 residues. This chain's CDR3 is CALGEPKRQFLLSVGGGYAPKLIF. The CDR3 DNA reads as TGTGCTCTTGGGGAACCCAAGCGCCAGTTCCTGCTCTCGGTTGGTGGGGGATATGCCCCTAAACTCATCTTT.

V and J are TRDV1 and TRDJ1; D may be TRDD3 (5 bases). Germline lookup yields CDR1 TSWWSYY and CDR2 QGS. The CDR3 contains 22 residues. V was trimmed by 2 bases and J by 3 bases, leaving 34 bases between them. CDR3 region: CALGEKLILRFRHGYIPDKLIF. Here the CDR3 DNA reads TGTGCTCTTGGGGAAAAGCTCATCCTCCGATTTCGCCATGGATATATACCCGATAAACTCATCTTT.

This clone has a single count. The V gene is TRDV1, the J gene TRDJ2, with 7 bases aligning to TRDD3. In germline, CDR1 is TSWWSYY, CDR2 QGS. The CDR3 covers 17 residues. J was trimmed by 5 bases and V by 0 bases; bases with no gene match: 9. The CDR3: CALGELGGLGKTAQLFF. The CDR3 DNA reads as TGTGCTCTTGGGGAACTTGGGGGACTGGGGAAAACAGCACAACTCTTCTTT.

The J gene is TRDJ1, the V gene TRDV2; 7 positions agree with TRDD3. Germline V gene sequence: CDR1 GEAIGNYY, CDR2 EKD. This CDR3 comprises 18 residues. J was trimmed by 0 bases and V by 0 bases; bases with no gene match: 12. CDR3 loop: CACDTHPSSGGHTDKLIF. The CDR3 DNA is TGTGCCTGTGACACCCACCCATCAAGTGGGGGACACACCGATAAACTCATCTTT.

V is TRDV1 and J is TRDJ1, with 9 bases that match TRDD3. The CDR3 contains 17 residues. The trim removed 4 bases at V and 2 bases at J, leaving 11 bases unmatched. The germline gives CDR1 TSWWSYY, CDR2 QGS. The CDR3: CALGATWGIETTDKLIF. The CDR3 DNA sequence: TGTGCTCTTGGGGCAACCTGGGGGATCGAGACAACCGATAAACTCATCTTT.

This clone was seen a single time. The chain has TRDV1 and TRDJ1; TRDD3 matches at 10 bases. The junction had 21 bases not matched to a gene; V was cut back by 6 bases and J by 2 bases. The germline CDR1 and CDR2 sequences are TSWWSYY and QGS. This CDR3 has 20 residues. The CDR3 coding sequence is TGTGCTCTTGGAGATTTGTCTTCCTACATAATACTGGGGGATACCGATAAACTCATCTTT. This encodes CALGDLSSYIILGDTDKLIF.

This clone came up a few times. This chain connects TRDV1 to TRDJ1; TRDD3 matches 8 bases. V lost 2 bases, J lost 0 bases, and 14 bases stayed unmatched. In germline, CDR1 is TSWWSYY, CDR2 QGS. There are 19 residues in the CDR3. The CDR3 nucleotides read TGTGCTCTTGGGGAATTTCTAGGGGATACACTAACGTACACCGATAAACTCATCTTT. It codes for CALGEFLGDTLTYTDKLIF.

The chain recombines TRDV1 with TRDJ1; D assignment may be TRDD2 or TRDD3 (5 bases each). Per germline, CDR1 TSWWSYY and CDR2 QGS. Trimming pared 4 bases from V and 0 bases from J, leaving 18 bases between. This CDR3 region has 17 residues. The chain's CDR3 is CALGGTLRGLNTDKLIF. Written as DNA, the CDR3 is TGTGCTCTTGGGGGAACCCTTCGGGGACTGAACACCGATAAACTCATCTTT.

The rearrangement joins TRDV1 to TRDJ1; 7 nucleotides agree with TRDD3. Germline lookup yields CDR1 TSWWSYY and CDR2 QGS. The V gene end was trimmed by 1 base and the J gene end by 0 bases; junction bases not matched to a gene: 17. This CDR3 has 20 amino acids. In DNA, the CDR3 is TGTGCTCTTGGGGAACATAATTGGGGTGGGGGACCGCCGTACACCGATAAACTCATCTTT. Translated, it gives CALGEHNWGGGPPYTDKLIF.

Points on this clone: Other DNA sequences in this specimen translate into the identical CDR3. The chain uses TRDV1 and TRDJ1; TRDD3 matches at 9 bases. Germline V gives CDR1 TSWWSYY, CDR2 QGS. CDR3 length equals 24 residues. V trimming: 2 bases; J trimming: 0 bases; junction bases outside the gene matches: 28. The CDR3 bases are TGTGCTCTTGGGGAAATCCCCTACAGACTGGGGGACCTAACTCTTACGGGGTACACCGATAAACTCATCTTT. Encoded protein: CALGEIPYRLGDLTLTGYTDKLIF.

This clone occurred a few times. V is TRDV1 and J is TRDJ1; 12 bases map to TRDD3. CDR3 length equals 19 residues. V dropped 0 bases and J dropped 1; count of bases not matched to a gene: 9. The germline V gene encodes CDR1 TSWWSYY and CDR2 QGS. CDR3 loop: CALGELSSWGIRGTDKLIF. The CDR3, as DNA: TGTGCTCTTGGGGAACTTTCCTCCTGGGGGATACGGGGCACCGATAAACTCATCTTT.

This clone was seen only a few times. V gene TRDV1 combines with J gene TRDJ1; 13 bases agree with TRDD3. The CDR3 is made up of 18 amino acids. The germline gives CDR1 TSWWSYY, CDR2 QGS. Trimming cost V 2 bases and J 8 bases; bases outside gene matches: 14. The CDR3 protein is CALGEGPYWGIRCAKLIF. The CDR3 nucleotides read TGTGCTCTTGGGGAAGGACCATACTGGGGGATACGATGCGCAAAACTCATCTTT.

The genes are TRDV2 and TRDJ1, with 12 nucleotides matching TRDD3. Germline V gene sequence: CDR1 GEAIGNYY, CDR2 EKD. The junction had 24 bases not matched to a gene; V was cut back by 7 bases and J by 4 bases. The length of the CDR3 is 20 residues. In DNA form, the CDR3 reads TGTGCCTGCGCTCCCGCCCCAAGGACTGGGGGATACCGGGGGAGCGATAAACTCATCTTT. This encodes CACAPAPRTGGYRGSDKLIF.

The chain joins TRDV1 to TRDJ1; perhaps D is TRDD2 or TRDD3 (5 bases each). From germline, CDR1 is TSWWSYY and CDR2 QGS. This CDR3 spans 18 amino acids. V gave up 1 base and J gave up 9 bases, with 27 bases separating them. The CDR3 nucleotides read TGTGCTCTTGGGGAACAGGACCTACTTGCTAGGGTGGGGAAAGAACTCATCTTT. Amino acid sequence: CALGEQDLLARVGKELIF.

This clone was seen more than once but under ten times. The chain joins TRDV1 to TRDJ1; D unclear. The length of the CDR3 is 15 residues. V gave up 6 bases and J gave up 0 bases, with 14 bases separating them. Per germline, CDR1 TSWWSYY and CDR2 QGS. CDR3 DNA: TGTGCTCTTGGCTTGGATCTCTTGTACACCGATAAACTCATCTTT. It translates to CALGLDLLYTDKLIF.

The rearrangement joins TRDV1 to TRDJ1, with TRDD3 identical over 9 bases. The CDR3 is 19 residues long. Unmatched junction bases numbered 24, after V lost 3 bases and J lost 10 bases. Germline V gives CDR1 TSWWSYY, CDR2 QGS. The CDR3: CALGDPISFLPTGGRVLIF. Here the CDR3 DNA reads TGTGCTCTTGGGGACCCAATATCTTTCCTACCCACTGGGGGAAGGGTACTCATCTTT.